The rows below give T cell receptor beta chains drawn from one sample of a study of cytomegalovirus exposure and HLA in healthy donors. Assay used: immunoSEQ multiplex PCR; TCRdb lists only in-frame clones, some missing. This sample has over 100,000 clones, with about 64% found just once. The sequencing input was PBMCs. These receptors were taken from a woman aged 40 to 50 in good health and CMV-seronegative. The CDR3 runs from the conserved cysteine through the conserved F or W. The D gene is left open where the match is weak. Clone size is stated in some rows and not others, as once, few, many or a class when expanded.

d_gene: .; v_gene: TRBV5-1; j_gene: TRBJ1-2; abundance: .; CDR3nt: TGCGCCGGCAGCTTACCGGGGTTAGGAGAAAATGGCTACACCTTC; CDR3aa: CAGSLPGLGENGYTF
d_gene: TRBD2; v_gene: TRBV7-6; j_gene: TRBJ2-1; abundance: .; CDR3nt: TGTGCCAGCAGCTCTCGACTAGCGGGGGCCCATGAGCAGTTCTTC; CDR3aa: CASSSRLAGAHEQFF
d_gene: .; v_gene: TRBV30; j_gene: TRBJ1-1; abundance: .; CDR3nt: TGTGCCTGGGCGGGGGATATGAACACTGAAGCTTTCTTT; CDR3aa: CAWAGDMNTEAFF
d_gene: TRBD1; v_gene: TRBV5-1; j_gene: TRBJ1-1; abundance: few; CDR3nt: TGCGCCAGCATGGGGACAGGGGGAAACACTGAAGCTTTCTTT; CDR3aa: CASMGTGGNTEAFF
d_gene: TRBD2; v_gene: TRBV28; j_gene: TRBJ2-7; abundance: .; CDR3nt: TGTGCCAGCAGCTTACCTCGGGACTACTCCTACGAGCAGTACTTC; CDR3aa: CASSLPRDYSYEQYF
d_gene: .; v_gene: TRBV7-9; j_gene: TRBJ2-2; abundance: .; CDR3nt: TGTGCCAGCAGCTTAGCCCCAGAGCTGTTTTTT; CDR3aa: CASSLAPELFF
d_gene: TRBD1; v_gene: TRBV10-3; j_gene: TRBJ1-4; abundance: .; CDR3nt: TGTGCCATCAGTGAGTGGGCAGGGGGACGTGAAAAACTGTTTTTT; CDR3aa: CAISEWAGGREKLFF
d_gene: .; v_gene: TRBV29-1; j_gene: TRBJ2-2; abundance: .; CDR3nt: TGCAGCGCTGCCCGGGACACCACTACCGGGGAGCTGTTTTTT; CDR3aa: CSAARDTTTGELFF
d_gene: .; v_gene: TRBV7-8; j_gene: TRBJ1-5; abundance: .; CDR3nt: TGTGCCAGCAGCTTAGACGGGAGGAATCAGCCCCAGCATTTT; CDR3aa: CASSLDGRNQPQHF
d_gene: .; v_gene: TRBV6-6; j_gene: TRBJ1-2; abundance: .; CDR3nt: TGTGCCAGCAGTTACCCCACAGTTAACTATGGCTACACCTTC; CDR3aa: CASSYPTVNYGYTF
d_gene: .; v_gene: TRBV19; j_gene: TRBJ1-2; abundance: few; CDR3nt: TGTGCCAGTAGTACGCCTAGGGACACGATCTCGACTAACTATGGCTACACCTTC; CDR3aa: CASSTPRDTISTNYGYTF
d_gene: .; v_gene: TRBV28; j_gene: TRBJ1-1; abundance: few; CDR3nt: TGTGCCAGCAGTTTAACCCAGGGCTTGGAAGCTTTCTTT; CDR3aa: CASSLTQGLEAFF
d_gene: TRBD1; v_gene: TRBV29-1; j_gene: TRBJ2-5; abundance: .; CDR3nt: TGCAGCGCCACAACCGGACAGGGAGGGACCCAGTACTTC; CDR3aa: CSATTGQGGTQYF
d_gene: TRBD2; v_gene: TRBV30; j_gene: TRBJ2-7; abundance: .; CDR3nt: TGTGCCTGGGGGGGGAGGGGCTACGAGCAGTACTTC; CDR3aa: CAWGGRGYEQYF
d_gene: .; v_gene: TRBV7-9; j_gene: TRBJ2-3; abundance: .; CDR3nt: TGTGCCAGCAGCTTAGTTCTAGCGAGCACAGATACGCAGTATTTT; CDR3aa: CASSLVLASTDTQYF
d_gene: .; v_gene: TRBV15; j_gene: TRBJ1-1; abundance: .; CDR3nt: TGTGCCACCAGCAGAGATCGGCAAGGGGGGAACACTGAAGCTTTCTTT; CDR3aa: CATSRDRQGGNTEAFF
d_gene: .; v_gene: TRBV19; j_gene: TRBJ2-2; abundance: .; CDR3nt: TGTGCCAGTAGTATAGCAGGGCGATACACCGGGGAGCTGTTTTTT; CDR3aa: CASSIAGRYTGELFF
d_gene: TRBD1; v_gene: TRBV5-1; j_gene: TRBJ2-2; abundance: few; CDR3nt: TGCGCCAGCAGCTTAGGCAGGGGGCGGGCGGGAACCGGGGAGCTGTTTTTT; CDR3aa: CASSLGRGRAGTGELFF
d_gene: .; v_gene: TRBV4-1; j_gene: TRBJ1-5; abundance: .; CDR3nt: TGCGCCAGCAGCCCAGCACAGGGTGGAGGCCAGCCCCAGCATTTT; CDR3aa: CASSPAQGGGQPQHF
d_gene: .; v_gene: TRBV10-1; j_gene: TRBJ1-6; abundance: .; CDR3nt: TGCGCCAGCAGTGAGAATCAGGGTAATTCACCCCTCCACTTT; CDR3aa: CASSENQGNSPLHF
d_gene: TRBD2; v_gene: TRBV6-5; j_gene: TRBJ2-7; abundance: .; CDR3nt: TGTGCCAGCAGTTTTCGGACTAGCGGGGGAGAGCAGTACTTC; CDR3aa: CASSFRTSGGEQYF
d_gene: TRBD1; v_gene: TRBV6-1; j_gene: TRBJ2-7; abundance: .; CDR3nt: TGTGCCAGCAGTGATGAAGTCCGGACAGGATCCTACGAGCAGTACTTC; CDR3aa: CASSDEVRTGSYEQYF
d_gene: .; v_gene: TRBV5-1; j_gene: TRBJ2-1; abundance: .; CDR3nt: TGCGCCAGCAGTAATGGACGGACAAATGAGCAGTTCTTC; CDR3aa: CASSNGRTNEQFF
d_gene: .; v_gene: TRBV10-1; j_gene: TRBJ1-1; abundance: few; CDR3nt: TGCGCCAGCAGTGAAATCGGACAGCGGCTGAACACTGAAGCTTTCTTT; CDR3aa: CASSEIGQRLNTEAFF
d_gene: TRBD2; v_gene: TRBV6-1; j_gene: TRBJ2-7; abundance: .; CDR3nt: TGTGCCGGCGGGACTAGCGGGGCGCAAGGGCAGTACTTC; CDR3aa: CAGGTSGAQGQYF
d_gene: TRBD1; v_gene: TRBV4-1; j_gene: TRBJ2-2; abundance: few; CDR3nt: TGCGCCAGCAGCCAAGATCGGGGACAGGGGGCGGAAACCGGGGAGCTGTTTTTT; CDR3aa: CASSQDRGQGAETGELFF
d_gene: .; v_gene: TRBV4-2; j_gene: TRBJ2-5; abundance: once; CDR3nt: TGTGCCAGCAGCGATATGGGGGCCGGGAAGACCCAGTACTTC; CDR3aa: CASSDMGAGKTQYF
d_gene: .; v_gene: TRBV15; j_gene: TRBJ2-1; abundance: .; CDR3nt: TGTGCCACCAGCAGCCACGATAGCTCCTACAATGAGCAGTTCTTC; CDR3aa: CATSSHDSSYNEQFF
d_gene: TRBD1; v_gene: TRBV7-9; j_gene: TRBJ2-7; abundance: .; CDR3nt: TGTGCCAGCAGCTTCGGGACAGGGGATAGCGAGCAGTACTTC; CDR3aa: CASSFGTGDSEQYF